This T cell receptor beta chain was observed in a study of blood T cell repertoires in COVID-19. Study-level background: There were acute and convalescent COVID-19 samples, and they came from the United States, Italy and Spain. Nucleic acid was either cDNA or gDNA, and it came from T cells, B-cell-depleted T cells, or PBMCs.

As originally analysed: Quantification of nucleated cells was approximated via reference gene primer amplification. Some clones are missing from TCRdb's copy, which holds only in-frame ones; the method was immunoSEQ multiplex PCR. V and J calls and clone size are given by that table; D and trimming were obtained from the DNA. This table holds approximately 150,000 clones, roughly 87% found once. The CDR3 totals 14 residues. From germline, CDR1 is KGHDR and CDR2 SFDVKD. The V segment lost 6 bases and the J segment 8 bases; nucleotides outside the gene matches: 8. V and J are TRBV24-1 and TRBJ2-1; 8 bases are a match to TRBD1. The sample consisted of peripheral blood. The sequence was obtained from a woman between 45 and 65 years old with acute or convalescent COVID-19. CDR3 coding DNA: TGTGCCACCAGTAAGGGACAGGTGTATGATGAGCAGTTCTTC. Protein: CATSKGQVYDEQFF.